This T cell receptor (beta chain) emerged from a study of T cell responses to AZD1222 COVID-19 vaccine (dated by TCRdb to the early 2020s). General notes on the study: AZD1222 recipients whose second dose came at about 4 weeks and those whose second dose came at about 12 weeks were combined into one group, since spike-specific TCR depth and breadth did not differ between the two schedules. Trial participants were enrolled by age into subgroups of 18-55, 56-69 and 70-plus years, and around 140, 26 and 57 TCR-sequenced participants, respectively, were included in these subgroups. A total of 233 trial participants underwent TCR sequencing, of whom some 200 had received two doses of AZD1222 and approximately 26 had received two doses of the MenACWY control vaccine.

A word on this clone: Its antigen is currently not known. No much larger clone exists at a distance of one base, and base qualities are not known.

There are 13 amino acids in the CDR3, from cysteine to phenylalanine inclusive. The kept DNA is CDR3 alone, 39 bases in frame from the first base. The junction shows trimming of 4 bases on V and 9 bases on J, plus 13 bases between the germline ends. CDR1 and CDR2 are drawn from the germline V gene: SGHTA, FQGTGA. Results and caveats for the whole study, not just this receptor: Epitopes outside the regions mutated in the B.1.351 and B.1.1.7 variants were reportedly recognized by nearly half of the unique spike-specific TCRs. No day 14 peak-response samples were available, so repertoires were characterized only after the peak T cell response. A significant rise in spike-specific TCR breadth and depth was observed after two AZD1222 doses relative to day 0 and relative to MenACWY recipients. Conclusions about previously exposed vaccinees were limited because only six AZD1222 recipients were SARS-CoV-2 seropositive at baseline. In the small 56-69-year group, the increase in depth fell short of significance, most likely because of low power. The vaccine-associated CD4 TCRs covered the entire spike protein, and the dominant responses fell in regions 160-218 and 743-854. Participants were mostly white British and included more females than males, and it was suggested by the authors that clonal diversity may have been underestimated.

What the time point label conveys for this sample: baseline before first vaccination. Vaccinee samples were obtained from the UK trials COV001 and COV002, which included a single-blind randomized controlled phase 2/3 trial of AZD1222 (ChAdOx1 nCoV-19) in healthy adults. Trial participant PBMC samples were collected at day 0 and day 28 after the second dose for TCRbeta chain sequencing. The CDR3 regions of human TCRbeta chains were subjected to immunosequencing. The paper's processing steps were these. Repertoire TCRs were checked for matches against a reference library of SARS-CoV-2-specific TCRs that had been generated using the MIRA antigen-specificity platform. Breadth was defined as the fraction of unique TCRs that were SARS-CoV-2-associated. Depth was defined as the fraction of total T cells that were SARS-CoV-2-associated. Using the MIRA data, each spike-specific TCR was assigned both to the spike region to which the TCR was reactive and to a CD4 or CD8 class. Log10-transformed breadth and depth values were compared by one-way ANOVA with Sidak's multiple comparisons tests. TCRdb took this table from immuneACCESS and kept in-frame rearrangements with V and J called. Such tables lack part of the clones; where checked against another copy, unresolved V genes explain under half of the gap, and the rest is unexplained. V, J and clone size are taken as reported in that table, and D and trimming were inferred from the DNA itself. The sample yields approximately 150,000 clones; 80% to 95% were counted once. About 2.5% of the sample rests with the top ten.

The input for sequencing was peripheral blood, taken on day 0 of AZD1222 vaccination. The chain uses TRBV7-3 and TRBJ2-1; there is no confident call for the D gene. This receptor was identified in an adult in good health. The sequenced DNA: TGTGCCAGCAGCTCCGTAGGAATGGGTGAGCAGTTCTTC. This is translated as CASSSVGMGEQFF.